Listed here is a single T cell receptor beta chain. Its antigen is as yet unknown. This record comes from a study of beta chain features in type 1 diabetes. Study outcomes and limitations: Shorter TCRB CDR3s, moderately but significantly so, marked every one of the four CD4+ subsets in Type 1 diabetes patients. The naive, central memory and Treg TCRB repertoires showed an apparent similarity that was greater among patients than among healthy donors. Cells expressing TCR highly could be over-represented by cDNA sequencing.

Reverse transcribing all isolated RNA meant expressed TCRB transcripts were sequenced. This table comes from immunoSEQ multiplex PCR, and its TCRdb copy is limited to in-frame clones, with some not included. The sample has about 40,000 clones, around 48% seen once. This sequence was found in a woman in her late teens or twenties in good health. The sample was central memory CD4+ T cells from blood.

The CDR3 DNA is TGTGCCAGCAGCCTAGACAGTTTCGGTGAGCAGTTCTTC. Protein product: CASSLDSFGEQFF. The chain has TRBV28 and TRBJ2-1; D may be TRBD1 (5 bases). This CDR3 region has 13 residues. Trimming shortened V by 6 bases and J by 9 bases, and 15 bases separated the two germline ends. Looked up from germline, CDR1 is MDHEN and CDR2 is SYDVKM.